This T cell receptor beta chain was captured in a study of cytotoxic CD8 clonotypes in ibrutinib-treated CLL. Overall study results and limits: Public clonotypes, rarely seen, contracted or held steady on treatment. Having risen at ibrutinib response, clonality had fallen back toward baseline by progression.

Clones were sequenced by immunoSEQ multiplex PCR, and TCRdb holds only the in-frame ones, with some missing. The data hold roughly 160,000 clones, with 84% observed a single time. Points on this clone: The antigen is unknown.

The germline gives CDR1 MDHEN, CDR2 SYDVKM. The CDR3 spans 14 residues. V lost 8 bases, J lost 5 bases, and 18 bases lay in between. From cryopreserved PBMCs came roughly 1.8 micrograms of genomic DNA used for TCR beta libraries. This material consisted of PBMCs, taken after 24 months of ibrutinib treatment. This sequence originates from a human donor with chronic lymphocytic leukemia. The gene calls are TRBV28 and TRBJ2-5; D possibly corresponds to TRBD1 (6 bases). The CDR3 DNA sequence: TGTGCCAGCCTAAGTTGGGACAAGGGGGAGACCCAGTACTTC. This encodes CASLSWDKGETQYF.